Listed here are 29 T cell receptor beta chains from one sample, sequenced in a study of blood T cell repertoires in COVID-19. Sequencing used immunoSEQ multiplex PCR; TCRdb keeps in-frame clones, though not all of them. The sample has about 120,000 clones, around 90% seen once. Sequenced input: peripheral blood. These receptors all stem from a woman aged 55-75 years with COVID-19, enrolled during active disease.

This sequence joins TRBV18 and TRBJ2-5, with TRBD1 as a possible D gene (5 bases). Trimming left V 1 base short and J 3 bases short, with 21 bases between. The CDR3 is made up of 18 amino acids. Germline V gene data show CDR1 as KGHSH and CDR2 as LQKENI. The CDR3 DNA follows: TGTGCCAGCTCACCACGAGGACAAAGTAGTGGGCTTAAAGAGACCCAGTACTTC. It encodes CASSPRGQSSGLKETQYF.

The rearrangement links TRBV6-2 or TRBV6-3 to TRBJ1-1; TRBD1 is a possible D gene (5 bases). V gave up 5 bases and J gave up 1 base, with 11 bases separating them. From germline, CDR1 is MNHEY and CDR2 SVGEGT. This CDR3 region has 14 residues. In DNA, the CDR3 is TGTGCCAGCAGTCCACAGGTTAGGAACACTGAAGCTTTCTTT. Protein sequence: CASSPQVRNTEAFF.

The chain links TRBV5-5 to TRBJ1-5; TRBD1 agrees at 7 bases. Unmatched junction bases numbered 15, after V lost 0 bases and J lost 6 bases. The CDR3 contains 18 residues. Germline V gives CDR1 SGHKS, CDR2 YYEKEE (reference sequence). The CDR3 nucleotides are TGTGCCAGCAGCTTGGGATGGGGGGCAGGGGGTGGCGGTCAGCCCCAGCATTTT. Residues: CASSLGWGAGGGGQPQHF.

The V gene is TRBV7-6, the J gene TRBJ1-5; 9 bases are a match to TRBD1. This CDR3 spans 17 amino acids. From germline, CDR1 is SGHVS and CDR2 FNYEAQ. V gave up 3 bases and J gave up 0 bases; unmatched junction bases: 6. CDR3 nucleotide sequence: TGTGCCAGCAGCTTGGGACAGGGATTGAATAGCAATCAGCCCCAGCATTTT. Protein product: CASSLGQGLNSNQPQHF.

CDR3 residues: CASSPGLAKVSDTQYF. The CDR3 coding sequence is TGTGCCAGCAGCCCAGGACTAGCGAAGGTTTCAGATACGCAGTATTTT. The chain combines TRBV3-1 (or the pseudogene TRBV3-2) with TRBJ2-3, with 9 positions matching TRBD2. Germline V gene lookup returns CDR1 LGHDT and CDR2 YNNKEL (reference sequence). V shed 4 bases and J 4 bases; nucleotides not matched to a gene: 9. The CDR3 is made up of 16 amino acids.

The chain has TRBV6-5 and TRBJ1-2; 8 nucleotides agree with TRBD1. CDR3 length: 16 residues. Germline values: CDR1 MNHEY, CDR2 SVGAGI. After removal of 4 bases from V and 3 bases from J, the junction contained 10 bases not matched to a gene. CDR3 protein: CASSSIPGQGDYGYTF. The CDR3 DNA reads as TGTGCCAGCAGTTCCATCCCAGGACAGGGTGACTATGGCTACACCTTC.

In its sample, this clone was seen once. V and J are TRBV19 and TRBJ1-1; TRBD1 matches at 7 bases. The V gene's germline CDR1 is LNHDA and CDR2 SQIVND (reference sequence). V dropped 3 bases and J dropped 6; count of bases not matched to a gene: 10. The CDR3 is made up of 15 amino acids. CDR3: CASSILRQGASEAFF. CDR3 DNA sequence: TGTGCCAGTAGTATCTTGAGACAGGGAGCATCTGAAGCTTTCTTT.

V is TRBV29-1 and J is TRBJ1-1; weak D call: TRBD1 (5 bases). V gave up 7 bases and J gave up 5 bases, with 23 bases separating them. CDR1 is SQVTM, CDR2 ANQGSEA, per germline. The CDR3 is 15 amino acids. The CDR3 nucleotides are TGCAGCGCCCAGCGCCCTGGGGGGAAGGGAACTGAAGCTTTCTTT. This translates into CSAQRPGGKGTEAFF.

This clone was seen only once. The CDR3 region has the DNA TGCGCCAGCAGCCAAGCGACAGGGAGCTCCTACGAGCAGTACTTC. It is translated as CASSQATGSSYEQYF. The chain uses TRBV4-3 and TRBJ2-7; 7 nucleotides align to TRBD1. The CDR3 extends over 15 amino acids. Per the germline V gene, CDR1 is LGHNA and CDR2 is YSLEER. Unmatched junction bases numbered 3, after V lost 1 base and J lost 0 bases.

V and J are TRBV4-3 and TRBJ2-7; D gene unclear. The CDR3 has 14 residues. Per the germline V gene, CDR1 is LGHNA and CDR2 is YSLEER. Trimming stripped 0 bases from V and 3 bases from J, with 9 bases between. CDR3 sequence: CASSQDENSYEQYF. In nucleotides, the CDR3 is TGCGCCAGCAGCCAAGATGAGAACAGCTACGAGCAGTACTTC.

The chain carries TRBV4-1 and TRBJ2-7, with TRBD2 identical over 7 bases. This CDR3 region has 17 residues. Trimming took 0 bases from V and 1 from J; bases not matched to a gene: 9. In germline, CDR1 is MGHRA, CDR2 YSYEKL. The chain's CDR3 is CASSQDLERGGSYEQYF. Written as DNA, the CDR3 is TGCGCCAGCAGCCAAGATTTAGAGCGGGGCGGATCCTACGAGCAGTACTTC.

The J gene is TRBJ2-3, the V gene TRBV7-8; 13 bases align to TRBD2. Germline-derived CDR1 and CDR2 are SGHVS and FQNEAQ. The CDR3 runs to 16 residues. The junction had 7 bases not matched to a gene; V was cut back by 6 bases and J by 4 bases. In DNA form, the CDR3 reads TGTGCCAGCAGGGACCCCACTAGCGGGGGGGCAGATACGCAGTATTTT. It codes for CASRDPTSGGADTQYF.

The chain recombines TRBV4-2 with TRBJ2-7, with 10 bases that match TRBD1. V dropped 4 bases and J dropped 4; count of bases not matched to a gene: 7. The length of the CDR3 is 15 residues. The germline gives CDR1 LGHNA, CDR2 YNFKEQ. CDR3 in DNA: TGTGCCAGCAGCCCACTGACAGGGGGCGAGTACGAGCAGTACTTC. This encodes CASSPLTGGEYEQYF.

The V and J genes are TRBV2 and TRBJ2-2, with D perhaps TRBD1 (5 bases). V was trimmed by 7 bases and J by 0 bases, leaving 15 bases between them. This CDR3 is built from 16 residues. Germline CDR1 and CDR2: SNHLY and FYNNEI. The CDR3 nucleotides read TGTGCCAGCAAAGATGAGACAGTCGCGAACACCGGGGAGCTGTTTTTT. This translates into CASKDETVANTGELFF.

CDR3 loop: CASRPGDYEQYF. The CDR3 DNA reads as TGTGCCAGCAGGCCAGGGGACTACGAGCAGTACTTC. This sequence joins TRBV12-3 or TRBV12-4 and TRBJ2-7; D perhaps matches TRBD1 (6 bases). V was shortened by 6 bases and J by 3 bases, with 9 bases between the two germline ends. The CDR3 loop spans 12 amino acids.

The CDR3 loop is CASSSRGLDTGELFF. CDR3 DNA sequence: TGTGCCAGCAGCTCCAGGGGGCTCGACACCGGGGAGCTGTTTTTT. The chain carries TRBV11-2 and TRBJ2-2; 8 bases are a match to TRBD1. From germline, CDR1 is SGHAT and CDR2 FQNNGV. V was clipped by 4 bases and J by 3 bases; unmatched bases: 4. The length of the CDR3 is 15 residues.

The V gene is TRBV6-5, the J gene TRBJ2-3, with 10 bases matching TRBD1. Germline assignment: CDR1 MNHEY and CDR2 SVGAGI. The J segment lost 4 bases and the V segment lost 7 bases, leaving 5 bases of the junction unmatched. The CDR3 is 14 amino acids. The CDR3 loop is CASNRGTGADTQYF. The CDR3 nucleotides read TGTGCCAGCAACAGGGGGACAGGGGCAGATACGCAGTATTTT.

The chain links TRBV7-9 to TRBJ1-4; the D is unclear. Germline CDR1 and CDR2: SEHNR and FQNEAQ (reference sequence). This CDR3 contains 14 residues. Trimming took off 3 bases at V and 8 bases at J, with 13 bases between the two ends. The CDR3 protein is CASSLLGGGEKLFF. CDR3 nucleotide sequence: TGTGCCAGCAGCTTGTTGGGTGGCGGAGAAAAACTGTTTTTT.

V gene TRBV7-2 combines with J gene TRBJ2-3; 7 bases line up with TRBD2. The germline CDR1 and CDR2 sequences are SGHTA and FQGNSA. J lost 2 bases, V lost 5 bases, and 7 bases had no gene match. CDR3 size: 15 residues. The CDR3 here is CASSLIAGLTDTQYF. CDR3 DNA sequence: TGTGCCAGCAGCCTCATAGCGGGCCTCACAGATACGCAGTATTTT.

This rearrangement joins TRBV4-1 to TRBJ1-1; D perhaps matches TRBD1 (6 bases). The CDR3 extends over 14 amino acids. Germline lookup yields CDR1 MGHRA and CDR2 YSYEKL. Deletions cut 6 bases from V and 0 bases from J, with 11 bases between. The CDR3 protein is CASRPGTMNTEAFF. The CDR3 coding sequence is TGCGCCAGCAGACCCGGGACAATGAACACTGAAGCTTTCTTT.

This clone appeared once. The chain recombines TRBV7-8 with TRBJ1-6, with D perhaps TRBD1 (6 bases). The CDR3 length is 13 residues. Germline V gene data show CDR1 as SGHVS and CDR2 as FQNEAQ. V was cut by 4 bases and J by 8 bases, with 9 bases left in between. For the CDR3, the DNA is TGTGCCAGCAGCTCGGACAGTTATTCACCCCTCCACTTT. It codes for CASSSDSYSPLHF.

This clone occurred once. J is TRBJ2-1 and V is TRBV14, with D tentatively TRBD1 (5 bases). Per germline, CDR1 SGHDN and CDR2 FVKESK. The length of the CDR3 is 15 residues. V shed 4 bases and J shed 5 bases, with 15 bases lying between them. This chain's CDR3 is CASSPLLRGHNEQFF. CDR3 sequence (DNA): TGTGCCAGCAGCCCCCTATTAAGGGGCCACAATGAGCAGTTCTTC.

V gene TRBV5-1 combines with J gene TRBJ2-5; D is perhaps TRBD1 (5 bases). V dropped 1 base and J dropped 2 bases, with 12 bases sitting between them. CDR1 and CDR2 from the germline V gene are SGHRS and YFSETQ. CDR3 length equals 15 residues. Here the CDR3 reads CASSLLGVLQETQYF. CDR3 nucleotide sequence: TGCGCCAGCAGCTTGCTAGGGGTCCTTCAAGAGACCCAGTACTTC.

The rearrangement links TRBV5-1 to TRBJ2-5; TRBD2 aligns across 9 bases. Germline lookup yields CDR1 SGHRS and CDR2 YFSETQ. V lost 5 bases and J lost 2; bases outside the gene matches: 4. CDR3 size: 14 residues. CDR3 in DNA: TGCGCCAGCAGGAGCGGGGGGATTCAAGAGACCCAGTACTTC. Translation: CASRSGGIQETQYF.

The chain is built from TRBV10-3 and TRBJ1-1; 7 bases align to TRBD1. The CDR3 contains 16 residues. J was trimmed by 3 bases and V by 5 bases; bases with no gene match: 12. Germline values: CDR1 ENHRY, CDR2 SYGVKD. The chain's CDR3 is CAISTLSQGKDTEAFF. Here the CDR3 DNA reads TGTGCCATCAGTACCTTATCACAGGGGAAGGACACTGAAGCTTTCTTT.

The chain couples TRBV14 to TRBJ2-5; the match to TRBD1 covers 7 bases. Looked up from germline, CDR1 is SGHDN and CDR2 is FVKESK. The CDR3 length is 15 residues. Unmatched junction bases numbered 5, after V lost 0 bases and J lost 4 bases. The CDR3 bases are TGTGCCAGCAGCCAAGATGACAGGGTAGGAGAGACCCAGTACTTC. The encoded protein is CASSQDDRVGETQYF. Full variable domain (remainder filled in from reference TRBV14 and TRBJ2-5): EAGVTQFPSHSVIEKGQTVTLRCDPISGHDNLYWYRRVMGKEIKFLLHFVKESKQDESGMPNNRFLAERTGGTYSTLKVQPAELEDSGVYFCASSQDDRVGETQYFGPGTRLLVL.

This clone was found once. CDR3 sequence reads: CASSLAGGSQYF. In DNA form, the CDR3 reads TGTGCCAGCAGCTTAGCGGGGGGGAGCCAGTACTTC. The rearrangement joins TRBV7-3 to TRBJ2-4; 9 nucleotides align to TRBD2. The ends lost 2 bases at V and 13 bases at J; junction bases unmatched: 3. CDR1 is SGHTA, CDR2 FQGTGA, per germline. There are 12 residues in the CDR3.

The rearrangement uses TRBV9 and TRBJ2-1, with D unresolved. Germline-derived CDR1 and CDR2 are SGDLS and YYNGEE. The CDR3 runs 15 residues. The V end was cut by 1 base, the J end by 6 bases, with 14 bases between. The CDR3 sequence is CASSVIPTDANEQFF. The CDR3 nucleotides read TGTGCCAGCAGCGTAATCCCAACAGACGCCAATGAGCAGTTCTTC.

V gene TRBV3-1 (or the pseudogene TRBV3-2) combines with J gene TRBJ2-7, with a possible D match to TRBD2 (7 bases). Trimming left V 2 bases short and J 0 bases short, with 14 bases between. From germline, CDR1 is LGHDT and CDR2 YNNKEL (reference sequence). This CDR3 contains 16 residues. DNA for the CDR3: TGTGCCAGCAGCCAAAGAGGGGGGGGAAACTCCTACGAGCAGTACTTC. It yields the protein CASSQRGGGNSYEQYF.